What follows are 13 T cell receptor beta chains derived from one specimen sequenced in a study of blood T cells in healthy people across ages. Sample-barcoded 5' priming and a J-beta primer mix drove a second PCR of about 7 to 11 cycles. TCRdb recomputed calls from the 5' RACE reads with MiXCR, one row per CDR3 protein. This table has 650,000 to 1,000,000 distinct CDR3 sequences, under 40% appearing once. Source material: blood. These receptors came from a man aged 18 to 35 in good health.

As to this clonotype: A much larger clone lies a single base off, so this may be a read error. The chain carries TRBV7-9 and TRBJ2-1; possible D gene TRBD2, 6 bases. Germline V lookup: CDR1 SEHNR, CDR2 FQNEAQ (reference sequence). The CDR3 extends over 16 amino acids. The CDR3 here is CASSLRAGSSNNEQFF. The DNA for the CDR3 is TGTGCCAGCAGCTTAAGGGCGGGGAGCTCCAACAATGAGCAGTTCTTC.

Concerning this clonotype itself: This could be a read error, since a much larger clone is one nucleotide away. The chain uses TRBV20-1 and TRBJ2-7; D is perhaps TRBD2 (5 bases). Trimming left V 0 bases short and J 5 bases short, with 23 bases between. This CDR3 has 17 amino acids. Per the germline V gene, CDR1 is DFQATT and CDR2 is SNEGSKA (reference sequence). Written as DNA, the CDR3 is TGCAGTGCTAGAGATTTATACGGGATTTCTACGACACACGAGCAGTACTTC. Residues: CSARDLYGISTTHEQYF.

V is TRBV29-1 and J is TRBJ1-2; TRBD1 is a possible D gene (5 bases). V lost 3 bases and J lost 6, with 11 bases in between. Per germline, CDR1 SQVTM and CDR2 ANQGSEA. There are 12 residues in the CDR3. The CDR3 sequence: CSVDGGRHGYTF. CDR3 sequence (DNA): TGCAGCGTTGATGGGGGTAGGCATGGCTACACCTTC.

This clonotype has just a few counts. The chain is built from TRBV20-1 and TRBJ1-1, with TRBD1 identical over 7 bases. CDR1 DFQATT and CDR2 SNEGSKA come from the germline V gene (reference sequence). V lost 2 bases to trimming and J lost 11 bases; unmatched junction nucleotides: 8. This CDR3 is built from 12 residues. CDR3 protein: CSARTGVRDAFF. CDR3 DNA sequence: TGCAGTGCTAGAACAGGGGTTCGGGATGCTTTCTTT.

This chain joins TRBV4-3 and TRBJ2-5; 10 bases fit TRBD2. CDR3 length: 17 amino acids. J gave up 5 bases and V 2 bases, and 11 bases lay outside the gene matches. Germline V CDR1 and CDR2: LGHNA, YSLEER. The CDR3 DNA follows: TGCGCCAGCAGCCAATCTTTTCCAGCGGGGGGGCCGGAGACCCAGTACTTC. Protein sequence: CASSQSFPAGGPETQYF.

The chain combines TRBV7-2 with TRBJ2-3; tentative D call: TRBD2 (6 bases). The V and J ends lost 6 bases and 1 base respectively, with 14 bases between them. Germline CDR1 reads SGHTA; CDR2 reads FQGNSA. This CDR3 contains 15 residues. The CDR3 region is CASSKPGLGTDTQYF. CDR3 bases: TGTGCCAGCAGTAAACCGGGACTGGGCACAGATACGCAGTATTTT.

This clonotype was detected once. The chain joins TRBV6-5 to TRBJ2-1; 9 bases line up with TRBD2. The CDR3 is made up of 16 amino acids. Germline values: CDR1 MNHEY, CDR2 SVGAGI. V trimming: 1 base; J trimming: 9 bases; junction bases outside the gene matches: 10. The CDR3 region is CASSYWASGVLREQFF. CDR3 nucleotides: TGTGCCAGCAGTTACTGGGCTAGCGGGGTACTTCGTGAGCAGTTCTTC.

This clonotype was counted between two and nine times. V gene TRBV20-1 combines with J gene TRBJ1-2, with unresolved D. Trimming stripped 2 bases from V and 7 bases from J, with 11 bases between. The CDR3 is 12 residues long. In germline, CDR1 is DFQATT, CDR2 SNEGSKA (reference sequence). CDR3 protein: CSARSTGGGYTF. The CDR3 DNA reads as TGCAGTGCTAGATCCACCGGCGGTGGCTACACCTTC.

This clonotype was seen many times. This chain uses TRBV4-2 with TRBJ2-1, with 9 bases fitting TRBD1. Trimming cost V 0 bases and J 6 bases; bases outside gene matches: 6. Looked up from germline, CDR1 is LGHNA and CDR2 is YNFKEQ. The CDR3 contains 16 residues. The CDR3 DNA reads TGTGCCAGCAGCCAAGATCTGGACAGGGGATTCAATGAGCAGTTCTTC. Protein: CASSQDLDRGFNEQFF.

This clonotype was seen a handful of times. The DNA for the CDR3 is TGCAGTGCTAGCCGGGACAGGCCTATCAATGAGCAGTTCTTC. Its protein product is CSASRDRPINEQFF. This chain uses TRBV20-1 with TRBJ2-1, with TRBD1 matching 8 bases. Germline V gene sequence: CDR1 DFQATT, CDR2 SNEGSKA (reference sequence). This CDR3 region has 14 residues. V lost 3 bases and J lost 6; bases outside the gene matches: 7.

This clonotype was recorded many times. The chain employs TRBV14 and TRBJ2-5, with D unclear. The V gene's germline CDR1 is SGHDN and CDR2 FVKESK. The CDR3 runs to 13 residues. With 5 bases removed from V and 4 bases from J, the gap between germline ends came to 11 bases. CDR3 sequence reads: CASSYWVGETQYF. The CDR3 coding sequence is TGTGCCAGCAGCTACTGGGTTGGAGAGACCCAGTACTTC.

The V call is TRBV3-1, the J call TRBJ2-7, with D possibly being TRBD2 (6 bases). Germline V gene sequence: CDR1 LGHDT, CDR2 YNNKEL (reference sequence). V shed 2 bases and J shed 0 bases, with 11 bases lying between them. This CDR3 has 15 residues. CDR3 DNA: TGTGCCAGCAGCCAAACTAGCCTCTCCTCCTACGAGCAGTACTTC. Translated: CASSQTSLSSYEQYF.

This clonotype came up a few times. The chain couples TRBV20-1 to TRBJ2-1; either TRBD1 or TRBD2 may fit D (5 bases each). Per the germline V gene, CDR1 is DFQATT and CDR2 is SNEGSKA (reference sequence). Deletions cut 6 bases from V and 4 bases from J, with 16 bases between. The CDR3 has 14 amino acids. CDR3 region: CSATAAGIYNEQFF. The CDR3 coding sequence is TGCAGTGCCACAGCGGCAGGGATATACAATGAGCAGTTCTTC.